This T cell receptor (beta chain) derives from a study of shared clonotypes between healthy human individuals (dated by TCRdb to about 2020). Regarding the study in general: The cohort included a few men and two women between 18 and 49 years of age. For each donor, three plates each were used for CD4 naive and CD4 memory, two plates were used for CD8 naive, and one plate was used for CD8 memory. Blood TCR repertoires of four to six healthy adults were deeply sequenced to estimate repertoire size and the extent of clonotype sharing between individuals. Libraries were prepared and TCR repertoires were sequenced by different laboratories using diverse techniques, in order to increase sequencing depth and limit assay-specific biases. Each donor's leukapheresis produced roughly between roughly 0.85 and 9.5 billion PBMCs. Overall results and qualifications from the work: When several donors were compared, the shared fraction of clonotypes was about 5.2% for naive CD4, less than 4% for naive CD8, more than 2% for memory CD4, and 0.35% to 0.4% for memory CD8. Only blood was sampled, and tissue TCR repertoires likely differ from those in blood. Clonotypes shared by all four sorted-subset donors showed higher generation probabilities than non-shared clonotypes. Because the study included a small number of donors, the genetic and exposure-history diversity represented was limited. Pairwise subsampling indicated that sequencing depth was expected to affect the degree of clonotype sharing among donors. Estimated clonotype richness was generally larger for naive than for memory subsets. Rarefaction of sorted-subset datasets indicated incomplete sequencing despite the large sequencing depth.

Using the deep immunoSEQ assay, multiplex PCR amplified TCR CDR3 regions from genomic DNA. Extracted genomic DNA from each cell subset was spread evenly across all wells of several immunoSEQ 96-well plates, with each plate serving as a replicate. For sorted subsets, each replicate PCR was loaded with 200 ng genomic DNA, equivalent to some 27,000 T cell genomes. Purified libraries were quantified with a Qubit 3.0 fluorometer, sized on a Bioanalyzer 2100, and re-quantified with the KAPA Library Quantification kit. Each immunoSEQ 96-well plate was sequenced on its own single-read 150-cycle Illumina NextSeq 550 flow cell. The published analysis was carried out like this. Because the immunoSEQ output included only junctional sequences and no quality scores, the filtering could not be the same as the filtering used for full-length reads. Sequences were annotated with PyIR, a Python wrapper for IgBLAST v1.9, using IMGT germline references to assign V/J genes and CDR3. Reads were filtered out if the reads had weak V/J assignments (E-value above 1e-6), no CDR3, stop codons, out-of-frame junctions, or ambiguous translated residues. A V3J clonotype was defined by an identical inferred V gene, J gene, and CDR3 amino acid sequence. The percentage overlap between two repertoires was calculated by dividing the number of shared unique clonotypes by the size of the smaller repertoire. RTK rarefaction, the Chao1 estimator, and Recon v2.1 estimates of unobserved clonotypes were used to assess repertoire richness. Generation probabilities for all TCRbeta clonotypes obtained by the gDNA method from a handful of donors were computed using OLGA. TCRdb took over this immuneACCESS table, retaining in-frame rearrangements with V and J assigned. Such tables are incomplete; in checked studies, under half of the missing clones stem from an unresolved V gene, and the remainder is unexplained. The DNA gave D and trimming, while V, J and clone size come from that table. This sample lists about 2 million clones; roughly 94% were detected once. Of the sample, roughly 1.1% is held by the ten largest clones.

The junction carries 14 bases between V and J, which are trimmed by 8 bases and 9 bases respectively. The CDR3, cysteine through phenylalanine, is 13 amino acids long. This entry keeps only the CDR3 DNA: 39 bases, framed from base 1. CDR1 is given as WSHSY and CDR2 as SAAADI, both from the germline V gene. CD8 naive samples consisted of CD45RO-negative cells that were positively selected for CCR7, yielding a CD45RA+CCR7+ population without TemRA cells. The donors were healthy, HIV-negative adults who had no recently reported acute infections or vaccinations. Every donor was a Caucasian adult living in Nashville, Tennessee, USA. After blood collection by leukapheresis, PBMCs were isolated using Ficoll-Histopaque density gradient centrifugation and then cryopreserved in the vapor phase of liquid nitrogen. Analytical flow cytometry was used to check the purity and quantity of every magnetically sorted T cell population. Genomic DNA was isolated from each sorted fraction and quantified by UV absorbance on a Nanodrop 2000c.

Notes on this clone: No cognate antigen has been identified for it. No quality values exist for individual bases; no much larger clone is one base distant.

The rearranged chain carries TRBV10-2 and TRBJ1-6; the best D guess is TRBD1, with 6 bases matching. The sample taken for sequencing was naive CD8+ T cells sorted from blood. According to the study, the label for this sample's cell subset or site signals: CD45RA+CCR7+. The TCR sequence derives from a man between 18 and 35 years old in good health. The DNA is as follows: TGCGCCAGCCGACAGGTAGCTGGTTCACCCCTCCACTTT. Translated, this is CASRQVAGSPLHF.